The 20 T cell receptor beta chains in this list originate from one sample, sequenced in a study of human T cells and chemical hapten exposure. TCRdb recomputed calls from the RACE reads with MiXCR, one row per CDR3 protein. The table has some 110,000 distinct CDR3 sequences, about 34% seen once. The time point was: patch test 3, about 24 weeks after DPC sensitization. The treatment is: therapeutic diphenylcyclopropenone sensitization with weekly scalp DPC. Sequencing used whole blood, obtained in connection with sensitization to the hapten diphenylcyclopropenone (DPC). All receptors come from a man aged 35 to 55 with alopecia areata. Some clones in this sample may be carry-over from other donors' samples.

The chain joins TRBV20-1 to TRBJ2-1; 12 positions agree with TRBD2. The germline gives CDR1 DFQATT, CDR2 SNEGSKA (reference sequence). With V trimmed by 3 bases and J by 1 base, 7 bases remained unmatched. CDR3 length equals 17 residues. The CDR3 DNA sequence: TGCAGTGCTAGCAACCTAGCGGGAGGGCCGTCCTACAATGAGCAGTTCTTC. This translates into CSASNLAGGPSYNEQFF.

This clonotype was picked up a small number of times. The gene calls are TRBV27 and TRBJ2-2; D unclear. The germline gives CDR1 MNHEY, CDR2 SMNVEV (reference sequence). V was trimmed by 3 bases and J by 5 bases, leaving 7 bases between them. This CDR3 contains 13 residues. CDR3 protein: CASSFYGTGELFF. The CDR3 DNA reads as TGTGCCAGCAGTTTTTACGGAACCGGGGAGCTGTTTTTT.

The chain recombines TRBV21-1 with TRBJ2-7; TRBD1 reflects the table's D call only, with no check against the DNA. TRBV21-1 is recorded as a pseudogene. The CDR3 contains 13 residues. CDR3: CASSRRGHDEQYV. The CDR3, as DNA: TGTGCCAGCAGCCGCAGGGGGCACGACGAGCAGTACGTC.

This clonotype was counted between two and nine times. This sequence joins TRBV19 and TRBJ2-5; 11 bases are a match to TRBD2. The CDR3 length is 16 residues. V shed 6 bases, J shed 7 bases, and the junction held 13 bases outside the gene matches. Germline V lookup: CDR1 LNHDA, CDR2 SQIVND (reference sequence). The CDR3 is CASSFGTSGPTGTQYF. CDR3 nucleotides: TGTGCCAGTAGCTTCGGGACTAGCGGCCCTACGGGGACCCAGTACTTC.

Notes on this clonotype: It is unclear where the CDR3 begins or ends on the DNA, so no DNA is shown, and the CDR3 is as TCRdb lists it. This chain joins TRBV21-1 and TRBJ2-7; TRBD1 reflects the table's D call only, with no check against the DNA. TRBV21-1 is designated a pseudogene. 16 amino acids form the CDR3, both terminal residues included. This chain's CDR3 is CASSTYWGGGTYEQYV.

This clonotype is categorized as medium-sized. This chain links TRBV29-1 with TRBJ2-1; TRBD2 aligns across 10 bases. J was trimmed by 4 bases and V by 4 bases; bases with no gene match: 10. The CDR3 covers 16 residues. Germline values: CDR1 SQVTM, CDR2 ANQGSEA. In DNA, the CDR3 is TGCAGCGTTGTAGGAGGGACTAGCGAGATATACAATGAGCAGTTCTTC. Amino acids: CSVVGGTSEIYNEQFF.

The J gene is TRBJ2-7, the V gene TRBV6-6; 7 bases line up with TRBD2. This CDR3 comprises 16 residues. Trimming at V came to 4 bases and at J to 0 bases, leaving 9 bases not matched to a gene. Germline-derived CDR1 and CDR2 are MNHNY and SVGAGI (reference sequence). The CDR3 DNA follows: TGTGCCAGCAGTTCCCGGGACTACCCCACCTCCTACGAGCAGTACGTC. Protein product: CASSSRDYPTSYEQYV.

The gene calls are TRBV28 and TRBJ2-7; D not certain. Germline assignment: CDR1 MDHEN and CDR2 SYDVKM. This CDR3 contains 13 residues. Trimming pared 3 bases from V and 6 bases from J, leaving 12 bases between. The CDR3 DNA sequence: TGTGCCAGCAGTTTCCCTCGGCTGGGCGAGCAGTACTTC. Its protein is CASSFPRLGEQYF. Variable domain in full (rest from reference TRBV28 and TRBJ2-7): DVKVTQSSRYLVKRTGEKVFLECVQDMDHENMFWYRQDPGLGLRLIYFSYDVKMKEKGDIPEGYSVSREKKERFSLILESASTNQTSMYLCASSFPRLGEQYFGPGTRLTVT.

The chain joins TRBV18 to TRBJ1-1; D gene ambiguous. Trimming took 2 bases from V and 1 from J, leaving 11 bases between them. The CDR3 is 15 residues long. CDR1 KGHSH and CDR2 LQKENI come from the germline V gene. CDR3 DNA: TGTGCCAGCTCACCAACTGGCACCCCGAACACTGAAGCTTTCTTT. It translates to CASSPTGTPNTEAFF. Full variable domain (outside the CDR3, taken from reference TRBV18 and TRBJ1-1): NAGVMQNPRHLVRRRGQEARLRCSPMKGHSHVYWYRQLPEEGLKFMVYLQKENIIDESGMPKERFSAEFPKEGPSILRIQQVVRGDSAAYFCASSPTGTPNTEAFFGQGTRLTVV.

This sequence joins TRBV19 and TRBJ1-5; D might be TRBD1 (6 bases). This CDR3 is 13 amino acids long. V was trimmed by 10 bases and J by 4 bases, leaving 14 bases between them. In germline, CDR1 is LNHDA, CDR2 SQIVND (reference sequence). Written as DNA, the CDR3 is TGTGCCACCCACGGACAGTTAAATCAGCCCCAGCATTTT. Protein product: CATHGQLNQPQHF.

This clonotype turned up a few times. The chain is built from TRBV20-1 and TRBJ2-3; a possible D gene is TRBD1 (5 bases). The V gene's germline CDR1 is DFQATT and CDR2 SNEGSKA (reference sequence). V was clipped by 5 bases and J by 4 bases, with 22 bases between them. This CDR3 comprises 16 residues. This chain's CDR3 is CSASIGHNLGADTQYF. The CDR3 DNA reads as TGCAGTGCTTCTATCGGACACAATCTAGGGGCAGATACGCAGTATTTT.

The chain combines TRBV10-3 with TRBJ1-1; D unclear. V lost 3 bases and J 1 base, leaving 18 bases between the germline ends. CDR1 is ENHRY, CDR2 SYGVKD, per germline. The CDR3 has 17 amino acids. CDR3 in DNA: TGTGCCATCAGTGAAAGGTCTTCCCCGAAGGGGAACACTGAAGCTTTCTTT. Protein sequence: CAISERSSPKGNTEAFF.

The J gene is TRBJ1-5, the V gene TRBV6-1; D remains unclear. The CDR3 totals 13 residues. Germline values: CDR1 MNHNS, CDR2 SASEGT. V was shortened by 3 bases and J by 3 bases, with 6 bases between the two germline ends. The CDR3 is CASSDRDNQPQHF. CDR3 in DNA: TGTGCCAGCAGTGATCGAGACAATCAGCCCCAGCATTTT.

The chain recombines TRBV15 with TRBJ2-7, with unresolved D. V lost 0 bases and J lost 7, with 13 bases in between. The CDR3 consists of 14 residues. Germline assignment: CDR1 LNHNV and CDR2 YYDKDF (reference sequence). In DNA, the CDR3 is TGTGCCACCAGCAGAGATGGGCAAGCTGGGGAGCAGTACGTC. Amino acid sequence: CATSRDGQAGEQYV.

This sequence joins TRBV6-6 and TRBJ2-7, with TRBD1 matching 9 bases. With 2 bases clipped from V and 9 bases from J, the junction kept 8 bases outside the gene matches. CDR1 is MNHNY, CDR2 SVGAGI, per germline (reference sequence). The CDR3 loop spans 14 amino acids. This chain's CDR3 is CASSYTDRGAGQYV. The CDR3 DNA reads TGTGCCAGCAGTTACACGGACAGGGGCGCCGGGCAGTACGTC.

This chain links TRBV12-3 or TRBV12-4 with TRBJ2-3; D gene ambiguous. This CDR3 comprises 14 residues. V lost 3 bases to trimming and J lost 2 bases, with 9 bases between them. The DNA of the CDR3 is TGTGCCAGCAGTTTGGGGTCCGTCACAGATACGCAGTATTTT. This translates into CASSLGSVTDTQYF.

This clonotype appeared a few times. The genes are TRBV7-9 and TRBJ2-7; TRBD1 aligns across 10 bases. Germline V gene lookup returns CDR1 SEHNR and CDR2 FQNEAQ (reference sequence). J was trimmed by 3 bases and V by 6 bases; bases with no gene match: 5. The CDR3 loop spans 14 amino acids. Here the CDR3 reads CASSPGTGVYEQYF. In DNA form, the CDR3 reads TGTGCCAGCAGTCCCGGGACAGGGGTCTACGAGCAGTACTTC.

This sequence joins TRBV20-1 and TRBJ1-6; 9 nucleotides line up with TRBD1. The CDR3 has 13 amino acids. V shed 3 bases, J shed 8 bases, and the junction held 2 bases outside the gene matches. CDR1 and CDR2 from the germline V gene are DFQATT and SNEGSKA (reference sequence). Here the CDR3 reads CSARGTGYSPLHF. The CDR3, as DNA: TGCAGTGCTAGGGGGACAGGGTATTCACCCCTCCACTTT.

V is TRBV9 and J is TRBJ2-3; 10 nucleotides line up with TRBD2. The germline gives CDR1 SGDLS, CDR2 YYNGEE. V trimming: 10 bases; J trimming: 2 bases; junction bases outside the gene matches: 10. The CDR3 runs 15 residues. CDR3 amino acids: CASTGTSEFTDTQYF. The CDR3, as DNA: TGTGCCTCCACCGGGACTAGCGAATTCACAGATACGCAGTATTTT.

The genes are TRBV28 and TRBJ2-6; no definite D call. The CDR3 spans 17 residues. V was clipped by 5 bases and J by 0 bases, with 14 bases between them. CDR1 and CDR2 from the germline V gene are MDHEN and SYDVKM. The CDR3 loop reads CASSPSGPHSGANVLTF. The CDR3 DNA reads as TGTGCCAGCAGTCCCTCCGGGCCCCACTCTGGGGCCAACGTCCTGACTTTC.